The 14 T cell receptor beta chains below were found in one sample sequenced in a study of T cells after yellow fever vaccination. MiXCR was run by TCRdb on the 5' RACE reads, yielding one entry per CDR3 protein. The sample comprises about 230,000 distinct CDR3 sequences, 5.5% to 8.5% of which are singletons, and more than 0.85% rests with the top ten. Specimen: CD4+ T cells sorted from PBMCs, collected on the day of the yellow fever booster vaccination. Every receptor here comes from a man in his thirties or forties who received the YFV17D yellow fever vaccine.

This clonotype was counted at least ten times. V usage is TRBV12-3 or TRBV12-4 and J usage is TRBJ1-2; 7 bases agree with TRBD1. This CDR3 has 12 residues. V shed 6 bases and J 8 bases; nucleotides not matched to a gene: 6. CDR3 amino acids: CASSERGLGYTF. The CDR3 DNA is TGTGCCAGCAGCGAGAGGGGGCTGGGCTACACCTTC.

The gene calls are TRBV20-1 and TRBJ2-1; 11 bases align to TRBD2. Trimming removed 3 bases from V and 6 bases from J; junction bases left unmatched: 13. CDR1 and CDR2 (germline): DFQATT, SNEGSKA (reference sequence). The CDR3 is made up of 17 amino acids. The chain's CDR3 is CSARTYYSGRAINEQFF. The CDR3 nucleotides read TGCAGTGCTAGGACCTACTATAGCGGGAGGGCCATCAATGAGCAGTTCTTC.

The rearrangement joins TRBV20-1 to TRBJ2-1; D is uncertain. CDR1 is DFQATT and CDR2 is SNEGSKA in the germline V gene (reference sequence). Trimming shortened V by 1 base and J by 0 bases, and 13 bases separated the two germline ends. The CDR3 sequence is 16 residues long. The CDR3 bases are TGCAGTGCTAGAGGAGTGACGGCGAGCTCCTACAATGAGCAGTTCTTC. This sequence encodes CSARGVTASSYNEQFF.

The rearrangement links TRBV4-3 to TRBJ2-3; D tentatively fits TRBD1 or TRBD2 (5 bases each). V lost 0 bases, J lost 8 bases, and 15 bases lay in between. The CDR3 runs to 15 residues. In germline, CDR1 is LGHNA, CDR2 YSLEER. The CDR3 DNA follows: TGCGCCAGCAGCCAAGATAGTAGAGGGGCCGGTACGCAGTATTTT. Its protein is CASSQDSRGAGTQYF.

This clonotype was seen ten or more times. CDR3 DNA sequence: TGTGCCAGCAGCTTAGGCATGACGCCTGGTGGCTACACCTTC. Its protein product is CASSLGMTPGGYTF. The J gene is TRBJ1-2, the V gene TRBV7-2; the D is unclear. V was clipped by 1 base and J by 7 bases, with 13 bases between them. This CDR3 has 14 amino acids. Germline V CDR1 and CDR2: SGHTA, FQGNSA.

This clonotype appeared a few times. The chain links TRBV6-5 to TRBJ1-6; 11 bases match TRBD1. After removal of 6 bases from V and 8 bases from J, the junction contained 6 bases not matched to a gene. This CDR3 is 15 amino acids long. Germline V gene lookup returns CDR1 MNHEY and CDR2 SVGAGI. CDR3 loop: CASRGPGQGDSPLHF. CDR3 bases: TGTGCCAGCAGAGGGCCGGGACAGGGGGATTCACCCCTCCACTTT.

The V call is TRBV30, the J call TRBJ2-7; 10 bases align to TRBD1. The CDR3 contains 14 residues. CDR1 is GTSNPN, CDR2 SVGIG, per germline (reference sequence). Losses at the gene ends were 4 bases for V and 3 bases for J; bases not matched to a gene: 6. CDR3 DNA: TGTGCCTGGACCGACAGGGGGCGAGACTACGAGCAGTACTTC. Amino acid sequence: CAWTDRGRDYEQYF.

This clonotype was seen ten or more times. The CDR3 DNA reads TGCGCCAGCAGCTCGGACAGGGAAGAGACCCAGTACTTC. This gives the protein CASSSDREETQYF. This chain connects TRBV5-1 to TRBJ2-5; 8 positions agree with TRBD1. Germline V gene sequence: CDR1 SGHRS, CDR2 YFSETQ. The V gene end was trimmed by 3 bases and the J gene end by 3 bases; junction bases not matched to a gene: 1. This CDR3 has 13 residues.

V usage is TRBV7-2 and J usage is TRBJ1-2; D remains ambiguous. Trimming cost V 5 bases and J 8 bases, with 9 bases left between them. The CDR3 is made up of 11 amino acids. Germline V gene lookup returns CDR1 SGHTA and CDR2 FQGNSA. The CDR3 region is CASSQAGGYTF. The DNA for the CDR3 is TGTGCCAGCAGCCAGGCGGGCGGCTACACCTTC.

Only a few counts were recorded for this clonotype. V is TRBV24-1 and J is TRBJ1-5; the D is unclear. CDR3 length equals 16 residues. From germline, CDR1 is KGHDR and CDR2 SFDVKD. The V end was cut by 3 bases, the J end by 4 bases, with 15 bases between. CDR3 in amino acids: CATSDDKDGFNQPQHF. DNA of the CDR3: TGTGCCACCAGTGATGATAAGGACGGATTTAATCAGCCCCAGCATTTT.

The table lists this clonotype with many counts. The junction differs from germline at one of its ends, possibly a read error. The chain combines TRBV6-2 or TRBV6-3 with TRBJ2-2; TRBD2 matches 8 bases. The CDR3 sequence is 11 residues long. Germline CDR1 MNHEY, CDR2 SVGEGT. The CDR3 nucleotides read TGTGCCAGCAGCCGAGCGGGAGCGGCGTCTTTT. Its translation is CASSRAGAASF.

The V call is TRBV18, the J call TRBJ1-4, with D unresolved. Per the germline V gene, CDR1 is KGHSH and CDR2 is LQKENI. This CDR3 is built from 14 residues. V was trimmed by 1 base and J by 1 base, leaving 4 bases between them. Here the CDR3 DNA reads TGTGCCAGCTCACCACAGGGAACTAATGAAAAACTGTTTTTT. Encoded protein: CASSPQGTNEKLFF.

This clonotype was counted a few times. This chain links TRBV20-1 with TRBJ2-2; possibly TRBD1 for D (7 bases). This CDR3 is 14 amino acids long. CDR1 is DFQATT and CDR2 is SNEGSKA in the germline V gene (reference sequence). Trimming left V 6 bases short and J 1 base short, with 12 bases between. The CDR3 coding sequence is TGCAGTGCGCCAGGGGGAGGGAACACCGGGGAGCTGTTTTTT. This codes for CSAPGGGNTGELFF.

The rearrangement uses TRBV7-2 and TRBJ2-3; 10 bases are a match to TRBD2. The germline V gene encodes CDR1 SGHTA and CDR2 FQGNSA. V lost 2 bases and J lost 5; bases outside the gene matches: 7. The CDR3 covers 16 residues. The chain's CDR3 is CASSLPSGSGGDTQYF. The CDR3 DNA follows: TGTGCCAGCAGCTTACCTAGCGGGAGCGGTGGAGATACGCAGTATTTT.